The 10 T cell receptor beta chains below were found in one sample sequenced in a study of cytomegalovirus exposure and HLA in healthy donors. This PCR relied on a set of 60 Vbeta primers and 13 Jbeta primers. Profiled with immunoSEQ multiplex PCR; TCRdb holds only in-frame clones, not every one. The table counts about 140,000 clones; less than 3.5% lies in the top ten. Sequenced: PBMCs. The receptors derive from a man in his forties in good health and CMV-seronegative.

J is TRBJ1-2 and V is TRBV28; 7 bases line up with TRBD1. J was trimmed by 6 bases and V by 9 bases; bases with no gene match: 19. Germline CDR1 MDHEN, CDR2 SYDVKM. CDR3 length: 16 amino acids. In DNA, the CDR3 is TGTGCCAGTCGCTCCTTTAGAGACAGGGCAAGGGATGGCTACACCTTC. This sequence encodes CASRSFRDRARDGYTF.

The V call is TRBV7-9, the J call TRBJ2-7; 9 bases match TRBD1. The CDR3 is 15 amino acids. With V trimmed by 5 bases and J by 2 bases, 7 bases remained unmatched. Germline V gives CDR1 SEHNR, CDR2 FQNEAQ (reference sequence). The CDR3 coding sequence is TGTGCCAGCAGCATACCGGGACAGGGTACCTACGAGCAGTACTTC. Its translation is CASSIPGQGTYEQYF. The whole variable domain, filled in from reference TRBV7-9 and TRBJ2-7, reads DTGVSQNPRHKITKRGQNVTFRCDPISEHNRLYWYRQTLGQGPEFLTYFQNEAQLEKSRLLSDRFSAERPKGSFSTLEIQRTEQGDSAMYLCASSIPGQGTYEQYFGPGTRLTVT.

The gene calls are TRBV6-5 and TRBJ2-1; 11 bases are a match to TRBD2. Trimming cost V 0 bases and J 10 bases; bases outside gene matches: 8. The germline gives CDR1 MNHEY, CDR2 SVGAGI. The CDR3 is 16 residues long. The CDR3: CASSYSATSGGYEQFF. The DNA for the CDR3 is TGTGCCAGCAGTTACTCGGCCACTAGCGGGGGCTACGAGCAGTTCTTC.

The chain is built from TRBV21-1 and TRBJ2-7; the table's D call TRBD2 went unverified against the DNA. TRBV21-1 constitutes a pseudogene. The CDR3 extends over 21 amino acids. CDR3 DNA: TGTGCCAGCAGGATGGACAGGGTCAATTGGACTAGCGGGGAAAAGACAGGCGAGCAGTACTTC. Translated, it gives CASRMDRVNWTSGEKTGEQYF.

V gene TRBV6-5 combines with J gene TRBJ1-2; D gene ambiguous. Trimming removed 6 bases at V and 4 bases at J, with 15 bases between. The germline V gene has CDR1 MNHEY and CDR2 SVGAGI. The CDR3 extends over 14 amino acids. The CDR3 spells CASRRTENAYGYTF. The CDR3 DNA reads as TGTGCCAGCAGGAGAACAGAGAACGCCTATGGCTACACCTTC.

This chain links TRBV18 with TRBJ1-5; a possible D gene is TRBD1 (6 bases). The CDR3 spans 15 residues. Germline V lookup: CDR1 KGHSH, CDR2 LQKENI. V gave up 2 bases and J gave up 1 base, with 9 bases separating them. CDR3 region: CASSPIRGSNQPQHF. CDR3 DNA sequence: TGTGCCAGCTCACCAATAAGGGGGAGCAATCAGCCCCAGCATTTT.

This chain uses TRBV2 with TRBJ1-5; unclear D gene. CDR3 length: 15 residues. Trimming stripped 4 bases from V and 0 bases from J, with 10 bases between. Germline assignment: CDR1 SNHLY and CDR2 FYNNEI. CDR3 in DNA: TGTGCCAGCAGTGTGGACGGGAATAGCAATCAGCCCCAGCATTTT. Its protein product is CASSVDGNSNQPQHF.

The V gene is TRBV6-1, the J gene TRBJ2-2, with 9 bases identical to TRBD1. Germline loops: CDR1 MNHNS, CDR2 SASEGT. With 7 bases clipped from V and 6 bases from J, the junction kept 9 bases outside the gene matches. This CDR3 is built from 15 residues. The DNA for the CDR3 is TGTGCCAGCACCTTAGGGGGACAGGGTCCCGGGGAGCTGTTTTTT. Protein sequence: CASTLGGQGPGELFF.

The V and J genes are TRBV4-2 and TRBJ1-6, with 8 nucleotides matching TRBD1. CDR3 length equals 20 residues. Germline trimming cut 0 bases from V and 0 bases from J; bases unmatched to any gene: 10. Germline V gives CDR1 LGHNA, CDR2 YNFKEQ. The CDR3: CASSQDGTGPNHSYNSPLHF. The CDR3 DNA reads as TGTGCCAGCAGCCAAGATGGGACAGGACCTAACCACTCCTATAATTCACCCCTCCACTTT.

The chain has TRBV6-5 and TRBJ1-2; D is unresolved. The CDR3 runs to 13 residues. Germline V lookup: CDR1 MNHEY, CDR2 SVGAGI. The V and J ends lost 0 bases and 6 bases respectively, with 8 bases between them. The CDR3 loop is CASSYSTGDGYTF. The CDR3 nucleotides are TGTGCCAGCAGTTACTCGACCGGGGATGGCTACACCTTC.